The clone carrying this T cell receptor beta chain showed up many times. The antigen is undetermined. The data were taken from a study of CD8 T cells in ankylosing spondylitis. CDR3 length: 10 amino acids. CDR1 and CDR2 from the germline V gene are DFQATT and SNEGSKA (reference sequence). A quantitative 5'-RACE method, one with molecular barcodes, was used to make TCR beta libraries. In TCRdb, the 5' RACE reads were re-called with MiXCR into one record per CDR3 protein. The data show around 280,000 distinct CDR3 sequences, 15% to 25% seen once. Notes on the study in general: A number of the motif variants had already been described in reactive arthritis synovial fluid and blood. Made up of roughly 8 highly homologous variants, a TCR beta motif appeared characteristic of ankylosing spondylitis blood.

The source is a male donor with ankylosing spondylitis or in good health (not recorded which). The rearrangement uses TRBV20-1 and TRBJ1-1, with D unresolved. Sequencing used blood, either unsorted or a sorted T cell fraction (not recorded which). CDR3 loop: CRGIDTEAFF. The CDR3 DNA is TGCAGGGGGATTGACACTGAAGCTTTCTTT.